This T cell receptor (beta chain) was sequenced in a study of T cell repertoires in cytomegalovirus infection. Study in general: CMV infection together with matching HLA type was indicated by public TCR beta signatures. Study findings and constraints: Cumulative public TCR beta family frequency identified carriers of CMV plus the relevant HLA. What dominated the ex vivo response were HLA-C-restricted CMV-specific TCR beta clonotypes.

TCRdb reprocessed the reads with MiXCR, giving one entry per CDR3 protein. The sample lists around 210,000 distinct CDR3 sequences; about 7% were seen once. The germline V gene has CDR1 SGHTA and CDR2 FQGNSA. The length of the CDR3 is 14 residues. Trimming shortened V by 3 bases and J by 11 bases, and 16 bases separated the two germline ends. This clonotype came up many times. Antigen: not known. The sequence was collected from a human donor in good health (CMV status not recorded). Some clones in this sample may be carry-over from other donors' samples. The sample taken for sequencing was PBMCs. The V and J genes are TRBV7-2 and TRBJ1-4, with D possibly TRBD1 on 6 matching bases. The CDR3 sequence: CASSFGGPIVKLFF. DNA for the CDR3: TGTGCCAGCAGCTTCGGGGGCCCGATTGTGAAACTGTTTTTT.